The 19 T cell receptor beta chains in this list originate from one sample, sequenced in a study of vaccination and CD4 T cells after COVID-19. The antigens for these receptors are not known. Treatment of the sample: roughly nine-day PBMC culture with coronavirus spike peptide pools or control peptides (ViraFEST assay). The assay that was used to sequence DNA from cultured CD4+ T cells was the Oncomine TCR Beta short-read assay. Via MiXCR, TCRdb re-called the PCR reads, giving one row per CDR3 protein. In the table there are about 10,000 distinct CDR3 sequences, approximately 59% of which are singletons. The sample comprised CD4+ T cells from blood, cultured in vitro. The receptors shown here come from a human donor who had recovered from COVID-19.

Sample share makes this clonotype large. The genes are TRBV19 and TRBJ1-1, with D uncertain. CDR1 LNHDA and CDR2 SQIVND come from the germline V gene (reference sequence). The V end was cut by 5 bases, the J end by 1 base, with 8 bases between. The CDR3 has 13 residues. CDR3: CASSPPTNTEAFF. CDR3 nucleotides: TGTGCCAGTAGTCCCCCAACGAACACTGAAGCTTTCTTT. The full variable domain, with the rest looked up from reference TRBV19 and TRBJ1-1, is DGGITQSPKYLFRKEGQNVTLSCEQNLNHDAMYWYRQDPGQGLRLIYYSQIVNDFQKGDIAEGYSVSREKKESFPLTVTSAQKNPTAFYLCASSPPTNTEAFFGQGTRLTVV.

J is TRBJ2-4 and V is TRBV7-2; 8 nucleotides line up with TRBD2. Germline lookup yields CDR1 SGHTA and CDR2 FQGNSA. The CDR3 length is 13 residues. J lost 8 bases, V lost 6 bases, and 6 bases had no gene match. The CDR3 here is CASRQTGGDIQYF. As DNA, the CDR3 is TGTGCCAGCAGACAGACGGGAGGGGACATTCAGTACTTC.

For the CDR3, the DNA is TGTGCCACCAACAGCCCCAATCAGCCCCAGCATTTT. Translated, it gives CATNSPNQPQHF. The chain uses TRBV10-3 and TRBJ1-5; D gene uncertain. The CDR3 runs to 12 residues. Germline CDR1 reads ENHRY; CDR2 reads SYGVKD. V dropped 10 bases and J dropped 3 bases, with 10 bases sitting between them.

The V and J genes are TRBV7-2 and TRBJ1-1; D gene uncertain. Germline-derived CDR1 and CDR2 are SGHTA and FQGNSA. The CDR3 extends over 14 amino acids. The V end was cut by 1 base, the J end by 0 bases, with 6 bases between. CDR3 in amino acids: CASSLEYMNTEAFF. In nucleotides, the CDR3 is TGTGCCAGCAGCTTAGAGTACATGAACACTGAAGCTTTCTTT.

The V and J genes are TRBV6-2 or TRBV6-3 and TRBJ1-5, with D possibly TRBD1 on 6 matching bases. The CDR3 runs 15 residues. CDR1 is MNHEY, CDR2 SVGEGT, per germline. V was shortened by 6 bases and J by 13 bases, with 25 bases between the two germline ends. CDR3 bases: TGTGCCAGCAGCCGGGACCCGGACAGTCTCGAGGGTCAGCATTTT. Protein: CASSRDPDSLEGQHF.

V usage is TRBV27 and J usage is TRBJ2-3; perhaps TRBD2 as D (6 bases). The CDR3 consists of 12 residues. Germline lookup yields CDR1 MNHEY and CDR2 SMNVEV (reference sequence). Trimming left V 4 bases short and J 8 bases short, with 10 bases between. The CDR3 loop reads CASSSLGSTQYF. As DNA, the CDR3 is TGTGCCAGCAGTTCCCTCGGGAGTACGCAGTATTTT.

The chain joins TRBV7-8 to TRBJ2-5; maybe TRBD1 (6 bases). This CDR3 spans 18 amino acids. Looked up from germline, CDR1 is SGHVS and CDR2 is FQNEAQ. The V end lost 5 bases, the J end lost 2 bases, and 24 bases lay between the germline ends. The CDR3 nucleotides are TGTGCCAGCAGCCCAGGGGTAACGGAACGGGGTACGCAAGAGACCCAGTACTTC. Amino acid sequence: CASSPGVTERGTQETQYF. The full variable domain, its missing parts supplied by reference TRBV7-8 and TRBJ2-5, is GAGVSQSPRYKVAKRGQDVALRCDPISGHVSLFWYQQALGQGPEFLTYFQNEAQLDKSGLPSDRFFAERPEGSVSTLKIQRTQQEDSAVYLCASSPGVTERGTQETQYFGPGTRLLVL.

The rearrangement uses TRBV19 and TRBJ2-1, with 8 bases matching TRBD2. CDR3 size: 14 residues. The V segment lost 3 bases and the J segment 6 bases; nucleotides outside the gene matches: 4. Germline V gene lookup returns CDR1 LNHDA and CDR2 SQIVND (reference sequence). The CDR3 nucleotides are TGTGCCAGTAGTATTATGGCGGGGGGCAATGAGCAGTTCTTC. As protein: CASSIMAGGNEQFF.

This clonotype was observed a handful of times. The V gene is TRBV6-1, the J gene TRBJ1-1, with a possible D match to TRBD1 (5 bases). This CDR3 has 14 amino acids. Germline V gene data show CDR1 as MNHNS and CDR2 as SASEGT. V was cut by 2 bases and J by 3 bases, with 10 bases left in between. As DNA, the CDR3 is TGTGCCAGCAGTGAACTCGGAGGGGACACTGAAGCTTTCTTT. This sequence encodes CASSELGGDTEAFF.

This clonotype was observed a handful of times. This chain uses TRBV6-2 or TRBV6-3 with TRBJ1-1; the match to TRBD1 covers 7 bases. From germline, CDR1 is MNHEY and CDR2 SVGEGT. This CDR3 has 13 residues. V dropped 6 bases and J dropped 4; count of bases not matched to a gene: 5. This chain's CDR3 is CASRPWTGTEAFF. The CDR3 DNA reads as TGTGCCAGCAGACCATGGACAGGCACTGAAGCTTTCTTT.

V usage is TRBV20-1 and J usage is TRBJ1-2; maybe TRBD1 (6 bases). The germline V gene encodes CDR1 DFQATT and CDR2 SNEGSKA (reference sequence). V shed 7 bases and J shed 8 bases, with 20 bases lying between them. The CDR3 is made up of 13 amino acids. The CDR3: CSVPGQGRGGYTF. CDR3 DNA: TGCAGTGTCCCCGGGCAGGGGAGAGGGGGCTACACCTTC.

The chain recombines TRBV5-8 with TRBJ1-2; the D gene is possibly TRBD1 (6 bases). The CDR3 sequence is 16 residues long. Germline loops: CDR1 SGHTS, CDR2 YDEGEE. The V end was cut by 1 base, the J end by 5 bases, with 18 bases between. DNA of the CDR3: TGTGCCAGCAGCTTGTATGTGGGGGCCGCTGGTTATGGCTACACCTTC. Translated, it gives CASSLYVGAAGYGYTF.

The CDR3 region has the DNA TGTGCCACCAGCAGGGACAGTAACTATGGCTACACCTTC. As protein: CATSRDSNYGYTF. The chain uses TRBV15 and TRBJ1-2; a weak D match, TRBD1 (6 bases). V was pared by 3 bases and J by 1 base, with 6 bases between. Germline V gene data show CDR1 as LNHNV and CDR2 as YYDKDF (reference sequence). The CDR3 sequence is 13 residues long.

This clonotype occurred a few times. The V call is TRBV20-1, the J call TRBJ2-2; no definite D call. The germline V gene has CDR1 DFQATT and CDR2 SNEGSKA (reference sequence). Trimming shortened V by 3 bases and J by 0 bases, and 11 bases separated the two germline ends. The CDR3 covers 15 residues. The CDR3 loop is CSARRTGSNTGELFF. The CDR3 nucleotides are TGCAGTGCTAGGCGGACGGGCTCGAACACCGGGGAGCTGTTTTTT.

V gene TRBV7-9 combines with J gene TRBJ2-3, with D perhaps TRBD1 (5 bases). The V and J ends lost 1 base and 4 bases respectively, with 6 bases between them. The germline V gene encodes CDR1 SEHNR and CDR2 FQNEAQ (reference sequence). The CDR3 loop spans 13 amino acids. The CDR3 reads CASSLDRPDTQYF. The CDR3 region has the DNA TGTGCCAGCAGCTTAGACAGGCCAGATACGCAGTATTTT.

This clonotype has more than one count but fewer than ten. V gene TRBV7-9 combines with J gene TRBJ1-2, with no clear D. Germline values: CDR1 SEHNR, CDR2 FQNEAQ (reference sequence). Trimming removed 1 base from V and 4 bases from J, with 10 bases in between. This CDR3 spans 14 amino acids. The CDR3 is CASSLVQRGYGYTF. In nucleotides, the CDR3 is TGTGCCAGCAGCTTAGTACAGCGCGGCTATGGCTACACCTTC.

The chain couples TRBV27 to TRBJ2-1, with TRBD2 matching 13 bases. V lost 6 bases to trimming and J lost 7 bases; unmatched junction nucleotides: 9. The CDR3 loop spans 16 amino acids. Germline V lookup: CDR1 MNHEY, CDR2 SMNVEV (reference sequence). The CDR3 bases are TGTGCCAGCAGGACGCTCGGACTAGCGGGAGTTAATGAGCAGTTCTTC. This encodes CASRTLGLAGVNEQFF.

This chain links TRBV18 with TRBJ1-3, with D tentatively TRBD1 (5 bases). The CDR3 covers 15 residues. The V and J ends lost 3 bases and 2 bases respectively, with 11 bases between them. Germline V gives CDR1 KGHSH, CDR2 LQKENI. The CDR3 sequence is CASSPLQGAGNTIYF. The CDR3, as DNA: TGTGCCAGCTCACCCCTCCAAGGGGCTGGAAACACCATATATTTT.

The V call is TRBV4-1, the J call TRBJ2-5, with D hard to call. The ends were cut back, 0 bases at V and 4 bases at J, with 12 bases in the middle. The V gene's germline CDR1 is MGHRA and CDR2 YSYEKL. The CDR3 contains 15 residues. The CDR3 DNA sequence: TGCGCCAGCAGCCAAGACGGCCGGGTAGGAGAGACCCAGTACTTC. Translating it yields CASSQDGRVGETQYF.